The 13 T cell receptor beta chains presented below share a single source sample, sequenced in a study of T cell repertoires in cytomegalovirus infection. TCRdb reprocessed the reads with MiXCR, giving one entry per CDR3 protein. The profile shows 500,000 to 600,000 distinct CDR3 sequences, 16% of them singletons. The sequencing sample was made of CD8+ T cells from PBMCs. The receptors here all came from a human donor in good health (CMV status not recorded). Some clones in this sample may be carry-over from other donors' samples.

As regards this clonotype: This sequence may be a read error, since a much larger clone differs from it by one base. The gene calls are TRBV19 and TRBJ2-7, with 7 bases that match TRBD1. J gave up 0 bases and V 8 bases, and 7 bases lay outside the gene matches. This CDR3 region has 14 residues. Germline V gene sequence: CDR1 LNHDA, CDR2 SQIVND (reference sequence). CDR3: CASGTGTASYEQYF. In nucleotides, the CDR3 is TGTGCCAGTGGCACCGGGACAGCCTCCTACGAGCAGTACTTC.

This chain joins TRBV20-1 and TRBJ2-7, with 11 bases that match TRBD2. There are 17 residues in the CDR3. Germline CDR1 reads DFQATT; CDR2 reads SNEGSKA (reference sequence). J lost 6 bases, V lost 2 bases, and 15 bases had no gene match. This CDR3 reads CSARNPPGTSGFAEQYF. The CDR3 DNA reads as TGCAGTGCTAGAAATCCCCCCGGGACTAGCGGTTTTGCCGAGCAGTACTTC.

The rearrangement uses TRBV23-1 and TRBJ2-1; possibly TRBD2 for D (6 bases). TRBV23-1 is labeled an ORF, and its function is uncertain. The CDR3 contains 19 residues. Trimming pared 5 bases from V and 4 bases from J, leaving 27 bases between. The CDR3 DNA reads as TGCGCCAGCAGTGCGGGGACTCTCCGCGATCGGTACCCGTACAATGAGCAGTTCTTC. Its protein is CASSAGTLRDRYPYNEQFF.

The V and J genes are TRBV6-2 or TRBV6-3 and TRBJ2-1; 10 nucleotides match TRBD2. The germline V gene has CDR1 MNHEY and CDR2 SVGEGT. CDR3 length: 17 residues. Unmatched junction bases numbered 7, after V lost 0 bases and J lost 5 bases. The CDR3 is CASSYSIAGGPDNEQFF. CDR3 in DNA: TGTGCCAGCAGTTACTCGATAGCGGGGGGACCAGACAATGAGCAGTTCTTC.

The chain is built from TRBV28 and TRBJ2-7; D uncertain. V was cut by 8 bases and J by 1 base, with 12 bases left in between. CDR3 length: 13 amino acids. Germline V gives CDR1 MDHEN, CDR2 SYDVKM. The CDR3 is CASSISLSYEQYF. The CDR3 coding sequence is TGTGCCAGCTCTATCAGCCTTTCCTACGAGCAGTACTTC. The variable domain in full, completed from reference TRBV28 and TRBJ2-7, reads DVKVTQSSRYLVKRTGEKVFLECVQDMDHENMFWYRQDPGLGLRLIYFSYDVKMKEKGDIPEGYSVSREKKERFSLILESASTNQTSMYLCASSISLSYEQYFGPGTRLTVT.

The V gene is TRBV10-3, the J gene TRBJ2-1, with 7 bases aligning to TRBD2. This CDR3 is 14 amino acids long. V was clipped by 6 bases and J by 6 bases; unmatched bases: 8. Germline CDR1 and CDR2: ENHRY and SYGVKD. CDR3 sequence: CAISPGGGVNEQFF. The CDR3, as DNA: TGTGCCATCAGCCCGGGAGGCGGGGTCAATGAGCAGTTCTTC.

This clonotype was observed many times. The genes are TRBV7-2 and TRBJ2-2; 9 bases match TRBD1. V lost 2 bases, J lost 7 bases, and 8 bases stayed unmatched. Germline assignment: CDR1 SGHTA and CDR2 FQGNSA. The CDR3 totals 16 residues. The CDR3 DNA sequence: TGTGCCAGCAGCTTACCCGGGACAGGGACTAACGGGGAGCTGTTTTTT. This sequence encodes CASSLPGTGTNGELFF.

This chain links TRBV25-1 with TRBJ1-4, with 7 bases matching TRBD1. Germline lookup yields CDR1 MGHDK and CDR2 SYGVNS. J gave up 7 bases and V 4 bases, and 9 bases lay outside the gene matches. The CDR3 runs to 15 residues. Here the CDR3 DNA reads TGTGCCAGCAGTGGTATTGAGGGGGCGGGTGAAAAACTGTTTTTT. Amino acid sequence: CASSGIEGAGEKLFF.

This clonotype occurred many times. The rearrangement links TRBV7-6 to TRBJ2-7; 12 bases match TRBD2. CDR3 length: 15 residues. J gave up 6 bases and V 5 bases, and 8 bases lay outside the gene matches. The germline gives CDR1 SGHVS, CDR2 FNYEAQ. As DNA, the CDR3 is TGTGCCAGCAGCCGGCTAGCGGGGGGGCAACGCGAGCAGTACTTC. Translating gives CASSRLAGGQREQYF.

The J gene is TRBJ2-2, the V gene TRBV5-4; tentatively, D is TRBD2 (6 bases). Per the germline V gene, CDR1 is SGHNT and CDR2 is YYREEE (reference sequence). Deletions cut 4 bases from V and 5 bases from J, with 15 bases between. The CDR3 spans 15 residues. The CDR3 bases are TGTGCCAGCAGCCCTGGGAGGCAGTCAACCGGGGAGCTGTTTTTT. The encoded protein is CASSPGRQSTGELFF.

The J gene is TRBJ1-2, the V gene TRBV5-4, with TRBD1 matching over 10 bases. Germline V lookup: CDR1 SGHNT, CDR2 YYREEE (reference sequence). CDR3 length: 16 residues. V shed 5 bases and J 2 bases; nucleotides not matched to a gene: 9. CDR3: CASRYETGGENYGYTF. As DNA, the CDR3 is TGTGCCAGCAGGTACGAGACAGGGGGCGAGAACTATGGCTACACCTTC.

Ten or more counts support this clonotype. This chain connects TRBV7-8 to TRBJ2-5; D perhaps matches TRBD2 (6 bases). The CDR3 has 16 amino acids. Per germline, CDR1 SGHVS and CDR2 FQNEAQ. Trimming removed 6 bases at V and 1 base at J, with 18 bases between. The CDR3 nucleotides are TGTGCCAGCAGTCCACTAGGCGGGGTTTCCCAAGAGACCCAGTACTTC. Translation gives CASSPLGGVSQETQYF.

A few counts support this clonotype. The V and J genes are TRBV3-1 and TRBJ2-3; 10 bases match TRBD2. The germline CDR1 and CDR2 sequences are LGHDT and YNNKEL (reference sequence). J was trimmed by 2 bases and V by 0 bases; bases with no gene match: 8. The CDR3 has 18 amino acids. The CDR3 spells CASSQDWASGGHTDTQYF. The CDR3 coding sequence is TGTGCCAGCAGCCAAGACTGGGCTAGCGGGGGTCACACAGATACGCAGTATTTT.